Following are 18 T cell receptor beta chains from one sample sequenced in a study of T cell responses to AZD1222 COVID-19 vaccine. Profiled with immunoSEQ multiplex PCR; TCRdb holds only in-frame clones, not every one. Counted here are 75,000 to 85,000 clones, about three quarters occurring once; the ten biggest clones make up approximately 30%. Material: peripheral blood, obtained 28 days after the second dose of the MenACWY control vaccine. Every receptor here comes from an adult who received the MenACWY meningococcal vaccine as a control.

The gene calls are TRBV7-9 and TRBJ2-7; TRBD1 matches 7 bases. CDR3 length: 14 amino acids. Germline-derived CDR1 and CDR2 are SEHNR and FQNEAQ (reference sequence). J gave up 2 bases and V 5 bases, and 6 bases lay outside the gene matches. The CDR3 DNA sequence: TGTGCCAGCAGCCGCTCCGGGACAGCCTACGAGCAGTACTTC. Amino acid sequence: CASSRSGTAYEQYF.

This clone has a handful of counts. At the DNA level, this CDR3 is encoded by other sequences in the same sample as well. V gene TRBV19 combines with J gene TRBJ1-1; D not certain. This CDR3 spans 13 amino acids. Trimming stripped 2 bases from V and 0 bases from J, with 4 bases between. CDR1 and CDR2 from the germline V gene are LNHDA and SQIVND (reference sequence). This CDR3 reads CASSIQMNTEAFF. In DNA, the CDR3 is TGTGCCAGTAGTATACAAATGAACACTGAAGCTTTCTTT.

The chain uses TRBV29-1 and TRBJ2-7; 8 bases are a match to TRBD2. The V and J ends lost 7 bases and 7 bases, in that order; junction bases with no gene match: 12. Germline values: CDR1 SQVTM, CDR2 ANQGSEA. This CDR3 spans 13 amino acids. The CDR3 DNA reads TGCAGCGCGGGGGTAGCGGGGCCGGGGGAGCAGTACTTC. Encoded protein: CSAGVAGPGEQYF.

The chain carries TRBV5-1 and TRBJ1-2; D is ambiguous. This CDR3 has 12 amino acids. Trimming cost V 2 bases and J 0 bases, with 2 bases left between them. Germline V gene sequence: CDR1 SGHRS, CDR2 YFSETQ. Here the CDR3 reads CASSLTNYGYTF. The CDR3 nucleotides are TGCGCCAGCAGCTTAACTAACTATGGCTACACCTTC.

This rearrangement joins TRBV28 to TRBJ2-7, with D unclear. Germline-derived CDR1 and CDR2 are MDHEN and SYDVKM. V shed 5 bases and J shed 7 bases, with 9 bases lying between them. The CDR3 totals 11 residues. For the CDR3, the DNA is TGTGCCAGCAGTCTAGATCTGGAGCAGTACTTC. Its translation is CASSLDLEQYF.

The chain has TRBV6-2 or TRBV6-3 and TRBJ2-5, with 13 bases fitting TRBD2. V dropped 0 bases and J dropped 0; count of bases not matched to a gene: 4. The CDR3 length is 18 residues. Germline V gene lookup returns CDR1 MNHEY and CDR2 SVGEGT. The CDR3 here is CASSYSGLAGSYQETQYF. The CDR3 DNA sequence: TGTGCCAGCAGTTACTCGGGACTAGCGGGATCGTACCAAGAGACCCAGTACTTC.

This chain joins TRBV11-1 and TRBJ1-1; TRBD1 agrees at 9 bases. Per germline, CDR1 SGHAT and CDR2 FQDESV (reference sequence). There are 14 residues in the CDR3. Trimming cost V 5 bases and J 1 base; bases outside gene matches: 2. The CDR3 loop reads CASSKGQGNTEAFF. The DNA for the CDR3 is TGTGCCAGCAGCAAGGGACAGGGGAACACTGAAGCTTTCTTT. Together with reference TRBV11-1 and TRBJ1-1, the CDR3 gives the full variable domain: EAEVAQSPRYKITEKSQAVAFWCDPISGHATLYWYRQILGQGPELLVQFQDESVVDDSQLPKDRFSAERLKGVDSTLKIQPAELGDSAMYLCASSKGQGNTEAFFGQGTRLTVV.

This chain joins TRBV7-9 and TRBJ1-6; TRBD1 might be the D (6 bases). The CDR3 runs to 14 residues. Germline V CDR1 and CDR2: SEHNR, FQNEAQ (reference sequence). V was clipped by 6 bases and J by 10 bases, with 16 bases between them. The CDR3 loop is CASSPIWDNSPLHF. CDR3 DNA sequence: TGTGCCAGCAGTCCTATATGGGACAACTCACCCCTCCACTTT.

This clone has just one count. The chain is built from TRBV19 and TRBJ2-7; no firm D call. Trimming cost V 5 bases and J 0 bases, with 17 bases left between them. The germline CDR1 and CDR2 sequences are LNHDA and SQIVND (reference sequence). The CDR3 runs to 16 residues. The CDR3 DNA is TGTGCCAGTAGTGCCGGAGTGAATAAATTCTCCTACGAGCAGTACTTC. Protein: CASSAGVNKFSYEQYF.

The chain uses TRBV11-2 and TRBJ2-3; 10 nucleotides line up with TRBD1. V was clipped by 5 bases and J by 3 bases; unmatched bases: 5. Germline CDR1 reads SGHAT; CDR2 reads FQNNGV. This CDR3 is 15 amino acids long. CDR3 in amino acids: CASSQGQGMTDTQYF. As DNA, the CDR3 is TGTGCCAGCAGCCAGGGACAGGGGATGACAGATACGCAGTATTTT.

The chain is built from TRBV6-5 and TRBJ1-1, with a tentative D call TRBD1 (5 bases). V lost 10 bases and J lost 1, with 19 bases in between. Germline V gene sequence: CDR1 MNHEY, CDR2 SVGAGI. The CDR3 is made up of 15 amino acids. The CDR3 region is CATFNGGIRNTEAFF. For the CDR3, the DNA is TGTGCCACCTTCAACGGGGGGATACGGAACACTGAAGCTTTCTTT.

This chain uses TRBV6-2 or TRBV6-3 with TRBJ2-7; D remains ambiguous. The CDR3 length is 12 residues. V was shortened by 8 bases and J by 5 bases, with 13 bases between the two germline ends. The germline CDR1 and CDR2 sequences are MNHEY and SVGEGT. The CDR3 loop reads CASGLLRDEQYF. In nucleotides, the CDR3 is TGTGCCAGCGGTTTGTTACGGGACGAGCAGTACTTC.

This clone was recorded only once. This chain links TRBV10-3 with TRBJ2-3, with 9 positions matching TRBD2. The V segment lost 5 bases and the J segment 1 base; nucleotides outside the gene matches: 1. Germline CDR1 ENHRY, CDR2 SYGVKD. The CDR3 consists of 14 residues. The CDR3 DNA follows: TGTGCCATCAGTCGGACTAGCGGCACAGATACGCAGTATTTT. Encoded protein: CAISRTSGTDTQYF.

The V gene is TRBV6-5, the J gene TRBJ1-4; D is possibly TRBD1 (6 bases). The V gene lost 5 bases and the J gene lost 8 bases, with 9 bases spanning the gap. CDR3 length: 12 amino acids. Looked up from germline, CDR1 is MNHEY and CDR2 is SVGAGI. This CDR3 reads CASSRDREKLFF. CDR3 sequence (DNA): TGTGCCAGCAGTAGAGACAGGGAAAAACTGTTTTTT.

This chain joins TRBV4-2 and TRBJ1-4; 8 bases align to TRBD1. Germline-derived CDR1 and CDR2 are LGHNA and YNFKEQ. This CDR3 comprises 15 residues. The J segment lost 8 bases and the V segment lost 2 bases, leaving 7 bases of the junction unmatched. The CDR3 region is CASSQQGAGDEKLFF. CDR3 nucleotide sequence: TGTGCCAGCAGCCAACAGGGGGCGGGGGACGAAAAACTGTTTTTT.

The chain employs TRBV18 and TRBJ1-6; D uncertain. Trimming shortened V by 6 bases and J by 14 bases, and 14 bases separated the two germline ends. Germline loops: CDR1 KGHSH, CDR2 LQKENI. This CDR3 is built from 12 residues. CDR3 nucleotide sequence: TGTGCCAGCTCTCCGGACCCCCCGACCCTCCACTTT. The encoded protein is CASSPDPPTLHF.

This chain joins TRBV7-9 and TRBJ2-2; D is ambiguous. The V end was cut by 4 bases, the J end by 5 bases, with 11 bases between. CDR3 length equals 14 residues. Germline V gene data show CDR1 as SEHNR and CDR2 as FQNEAQ (reference sequence). CDR3 nucleotides: TGTGCCAGCAGCTCCCAGTTCCCTACCGGGGAGCTGTTTTTT. Translated: CASSSQFPTGELFF.

The chain's CDR3 is CASDGTMNTEAFF. The CDR3 nucleotides read TGTGCCAGCGACGGGACAATGAACACTGAAGCTTTCTTT. The rearrangement uses TRBV6-6 and TRBJ1-1; D is possibly TRBD1 (6 bases). Germline V lookup: CDR1 MNHNY, CDR2 SVGAGI (reference sequence). V was cut by 8 bases and J by 0 bases, with 10 bases left in between. The CDR3 covers 13 residues.